A selection of T cell receptor beta chains follows, all from one sample in a study of cytomegalovirus exposure and HLA in healthy donors. Sequencing was performed with immunoSEQ multiplex PCR; in TCRdb, only in-frame clones are kept and a portion is missing. In the table there are tens of thousands of clones, around 75% of which are singletons. Sample: PBMCs. Every receptor here comes from a woman in her 40s in good health and CMV-seronegative. Each CDR3 is given with its conserved first and last residue. A D gene is named only where the DNA matches it firmly. Not every row has a clone size; where given, it reads once, few, many or a size class.

CDR3aa | CDR3nt | j_gene | v_gene | abundance | d_gene
CASSTGTSFYNEQFF | TGTGCCAGCAGTACCGGGACTAGCTTTTACAATGAGCAGTTCTTC | TRBJ2-1 | TRBV6-1 | . | TRBD2
CASSRGPDSDTQYF | TGTGCCAGCAGTAGGGGGCCGGACTCGGATACGCAGTATTTT | TRBJ2-3 | TRBV6-1 | . | TRBD1
CASSSTGEQYF | TGTGCCAGCAGTTCCACTGGCGAGCAGTACTTC | TRBJ2-7 | TRBV6-5 | . | .
CASSQRTTSSTDTQYF | TGCGCCAGCAGCCAGCGGACTACTTCTAGCACAGATACGCAGTATTTT | TRBJ2-3 | TRBV4-3 | . | .
CASIGTQDYSPLHF | TGTGCCAGCATCGGGACTCAGGATTATTCACCCCTCCACTTT | TRBJ1-6 | TRBV6-1 | . | .
CASSEGRGAKNIQYF | TGCGCCAGCAGCGAGGGGAGGGGAGCCAAAAACATTCAGTACTTC | TRBJ2-4 | TRBV10-1 | . | TRBD2
CASSELGGLLNSPLHF | TGTGCCAGCAGCGAACTGGGGGGACTGCTTAATTCACCCCTCCACTTT | TRBJ1-6 | TRBV11-2 | . | .
CASSPGQGGETQYF | TGCGCCAGCAGCCCGGGACAGGGAGGAGAGACCCAGTACTTC | TRBJ2-5 | TRBV4-1 | once | TRBD1
CASSFPMEWGAGNTIYF | TGTGCCAGCAGTTTCCCTATGGAATGGGGGGCTGGAAACACCATATATTTT | TRBJ1-3 | TRBV28 | few | .
CASSERAGYSYEQYF | TGTGCCAGCAGTGAACGAGCCGGGTACTCCTACGAGCAGTACTTC | TRBJ2-7 | TRBV6-1 | . | .
CASERRLASYEQYF | TGTGCCAGCGAGCGGCGTCTAGCGTCCTACGAGCAGTACTTC | TRBJ2-7 | TRBV7-2 | . | .
CASSLKGGAKNTEAFF | TGCGCCAGCAGCTTAAAAGGAGGGGCCAAGAACACTGAAGCTTTCTTT | TRBJ1-1 | TRBV5-1 | once | .
CASSVGSSGEIGEQYF | TGTGCCAGCAGCGTAGGGTCTAGCGGGGAGATCGGCGAGCAGTACTTC | TRBJ2-7 | TRBV9 | . | TRBD2
CASSLDSYTDTQYF | TGTGCCAGCAGCCTGGACAGCTACACAGATACGCAGTATTTT | TRBJ2-3 | TRBV6-4 | few | .
CASSQEWGQVREAFF | TGCGCCAGCAGCCAAGAGTGGGGACAGGTACGTGAAGCTTTCTTT | TRBJ1-1 | TRBV4-3 | . | TRBD1
CAISGTSGGINTGELFF | TGTGCCATCAGTGGGACTAGCGGGGGAATCAACACCGGGGAGCTGTTTTTT | TRBJ2-2 | TRBV10-3 | . | TRBD2
CASSSIAGGEETQYF | TGTGCCAGCAGTTCAATAGCGGGGGGGGAAGAGACCCAGTACTTC | TRBJ2-5 | TRBV27 | . | TRBD2
CASSSAMGTGGLEQYF | TGTGCCAGCAGTTCGGCCATGGGGACAGGGGGTTTGGAGCAGTACTTC | TRBJ2-7 | TRBV5-4 | . | TRBD1
CASSERQGIYEQYF | TGTGCCAGCAGCGAACGACAGGGGATCTACGAGCAGTACTTC | TRBJ2-7 | TRBV7-9 | . | TRBD1
CASSDPGTGLYQPQHF | TGTGCCAGCAGCGATCCTGGGACAGGGCTTTATCAGCCCCAGCATTTT | TRBJ1-5 | TRBV5-8 | . | TRBD1
CASSPTLDSTPEAFF | TGTGCCAGCAGCCCGACTCTGGACAGTACGCCTGAAGCTTTCTTT | TRBJ1-1 | TRBV5-6 | . | .
CASSPEPQGGASPLHF | TGCGCCAGCAGCCCAGAACCGCAGGGGGGAGCCTCACCCCTCCACTTT | TRBJ1-6 | TRBV5-1 | . | TRBD1
CASSKAPRFRNTEAFF | TGTGCCAGCAGCAAAGCCCCTAGGTTCCGGAACACTGAAGCTTTCTTT | TRBJ1-1 | TRBV21-1 | . | .
CASSMTGFYGYTF | TGTGCCAGCAGCATGACAGGGTTCTATGGCTACACCTTC | TRBJ1-2 | TRBV7-3 | . | TRBD1
CASAAKISRVAEAFF | TGTGCCAGCGCAGCCAAGATCAGCAGGGTCGCTGAAGCTTTCTTT | TRBJ1-1 | TRBV14 | once | .
CASSLSSSGTDTQYF | TGTGCTAGCAGCTTATCCTCGAGTGGCACAGATACGCAGTATTTT | TRBJ2-3 | TRBV7-7 | . | .
CASSARTSDYNEQFF | TGTGCCAGCAGTGCTAGGACTAGCGACTACAATGAGCAGTTCTTC | TRBJ2-1 | TRBV2 | . | TRBD2
CASSPKISLAGGQETQYF | TGTGCCAGCTCACCCAAAATAAGTCTGGCGGGGGGCCAAGAGACCCAGTACTTC | TRBJ2-5 | TRBV18 | . | TRBD2
CAIDGAYEQYF | TGCGCCATCGACGGAGCCTACGAGCAGTACTTC | TRBJ2-7 | TRBV23-1 | once | .
CAWRGGLAGERDTQYF | TGTGCCTGGAGAGGGGGACTAGCGGGGGAAAGAGATACGCAGTATTTT | TRBJ2-3 | TRBV30 | once | TRBD2
CATSRLGYEQYF | TGTGCCACCAGCAGACTCGGGTACGAGCAGTACTTC | TRBJ2-7 | TRBV15 | . | .
CASSSLRDREKNIQYF | TGTGCCAGCAGCTCCTTAAGGGACAGGGAGAAAAACATTCAGTACTTC | TRBJ2-4 | TRBV25-1 | . | TRBD1
CASSPFAGTAGYGYTF | TGTGCCAGCTCACCATTTGCGGGGACGGCCGGCTATGGCTACACCTTC | TRBJ1-2 | TRBV18 | . | .
CASSTSQGWSYNEQFF | TGTGCCAGTAGTACCTCACAGGGGTGGTCCTACAATGAGCAGTTCTTC | TRBJ2-1 | TRBV19 | . | TRBD1
CASSLQGRGSWNEQFF | TGTGCCAGCAGTTTACAGGGTAGGGGCTCTTGGAATGAGCAGTTCTTC | TRBJ2-1 | TRBV27 | . | .
CASTESLPGQVNYGYTF | TGTGCCAGCACCGAAAGCCTGCCGGGACAGGTTAACTATGGCTACACCTTC | TRBJ1-2 | TRBV28 | . | TRBD1
CASSSGQGIDTQYF | TGTGCCAGCAGCTCCGGACAGGGAATAGATACGCAGTATTTT | TRBJ2-3 | TRBV7-3 | . | TRBD1
CASTHRLSYEQYF | TGTGCCAGCACCCACAGGTTATCCTACGAGCAGTACTTC | TRBJ2-7 | TRBV2 | . | .
CASSRGRNAYGYTF | TGTGCCAGCAGCCGCGGGCGGAACGCCTATGGCTACACCTTC | TRBJ1-2 | TRBV11-2 | . | .
CASSVGQGLTEAFF | TGTGCCAGCAGCGTAGGGCAGGGTTTAACTGAAGCTTTCTTT | TRBJ1-1 | TRBV9 | . | .
CSVGKPFTGELFF | TGCAGCGTTGGTAAGCCCTTCACCGGGGAGCTGTTTTTT | TRBJ2-2 | TRBV29-1 | . | .
CASSLVSVNTEAFF | TGTGCCAGCAGCTTAGTGTCGGTGAACACTGAAGCTTTCTTT | TRBJ1-1 | TRBV11-2 | . | .
CSVDQQGNEQYF | TGCAGCGTTGACCAGCAGGGAAACGAGCAGTACTTC | TRBJ2-7 | TRBV29-1 | . | .